The 30 T cell receptor beta chains in this list originate from one sample, sequenced in a study of a mutant IDH1 vaccine in newly diagnosed glioma. Time point indicated: baseline, week 1 (first vaccination visit). Treatment denoted: pre-vaccination baseline after standard-of-care therapy. Using immunoSEQ multiplex PCR, the repertoire was profiled, and TCRdb retains in-frame clones only, with some absent. The sample lists 20,000 or so clones, about 85% occurring once. This specimen was PBMCs, taken from a glioma patient treated with radiotherapy, temozolomide or both. The receptors were gathered from a man aged 40-50 years with glioma.

Judged by abundance, this clone is medium-sized. This rearrangement joins TRBV7-9 to TRBJ2-1, with 9 positions matching TRBD1. V trimming: 1 base; J trimming: 3 bases; junction bases outside the gene matches: 13. The V gene's germline CDR1 is SEHNR and CDR2 FQNEAQ (reference sequence). This CDR3 has 19 residues. The CDR3 protein is CASSLGDRVEGLGYNEQFF. CDR3 nucleotide sequence: TGTGCCAGCAGCTTAGGGGACAGGGTGGAGGGTTTAGGCTACAATGAGCAGTTCTTC.

The sample holds a few counts of this clone. The chain combines TRBV25-1 with TRBJ1-6; 8 bases align to TRBD1. The CDR3 sequence is 17 residues long. CDR1 and CDR2 (germline): MGHDK, SYGVNS. Losses at the gene ends were 0 bases for V and 6 bases for J; bases not matched to a gene: 7. The CDR3 protein is CASSEYLTGEINSPLHF. In nucleotides, the CDR3 is TGTGCCAGCAGTGAATACTTGACAGGGGAAATTAATTCACCCCTCCACTTT.

In this sample, this clone turned up a few times. The CDR3 reads CASSLMGGTEAFF. The CDR3 DNA is TGTGCCAGCAGCTTAATGGGGGGCACTGAAGCTTTCTTT. This chain uses TRBV11-2 with TRBJ1-1; tentative D call: TRBD1 (5 bases). The CDR3 runs 13 residues. Trimming removed 2 bases at V and 4 bases at J, with 8 bases between. The germline gives CDR1 SGHAT, CDR2 FQNNGV.

This chain connects TRBV27 to TRBJ1-4, with TRBD1 as a possible D gene (5 bases). Germline V gives CDR1 MNHEY, CDR2 SMNVEV (reference sequence). V was cut by 3 bases and J by 6 bases, with 11 bases left in between. The CDR3 has 14 amino acids. CDR3: CASSFERGDEKLFF. The CDR3 nucleotides are TGTGCCAGCAGTTTCGAGCGGGGCGATGAAAAACTGTTTTTT.

The chain is built from TRBV14 and TRBJ2-7; TRBD1 aligns across 9 bases. CDR1 SGHDN and CDR2 FVKESK come from the germline V gene. This CDR3 comprises 14 residues. The V segment lost 1 base and the J segment 3 bases; nucleotides outside the gene matches: 1. For the CDR3, the DNA is TGTGCCAGCAGCCAAGGGGACAGGGTCTACGAGCAGTACTTC. It codes for CASSQGDRVYEQYF. The whole variable domain, remainder taken from reference TRBV14 and TRBJ2-7, is EAGVTQFPSHSVIEKGQTVTLRCDPISGHDNLYWYRRVMGKEIKFLLHFVKESKQDESGMPNNRFLAERTGGTYSTLKVQPAELEDSGVYFCASSQGDRVYEQYFGPGTRLTVT.

This clone was recorded once. This chain joins TRBV27 and TRBJ2-5; D is unresolved. V shed 5 bases and J shed 3 bases, with 10 bases lying between them. Germline V gene data show CDR1 as MNHEY and CDR2 as SMNVEV (reference sequence). The CDR3 has 13 residues. CDR3 protein: CASSPRWEETQYF. The CDR3 coding sequence is TGTGCCAGCAGTCCCCGGTGGGAAGAGACCCAGTACTTC.

This clone showed up just once. This chain links TRBV6-1 with TRBJ1-2, with D possibly being TRBD1 (6 bases). The CDR3 totals 16 residues. In germline, CDR1 is MNHNS, CDR2 SASEGT. V shed 4 bases and J shed 2 bases, with 17 bases lying between them. CDR3 nucleotide sequence: TGTGCCAGCAGTGCAACTTGGGGGCCCTCCAACTATGGCTACACCTTC. The encoded protein is CASSATWGPSNYGYTF.

The CDR3 DNA reads TGCGCCAGTACCAATTCGAGAAACAATGAGCAGTTCTTC. Encoded protein: CASTNSRNNEQFF. This sequence joins TRBV5-1 and TRBJ2-1; D unclear. The CDR3 has 13 amino acids. Per the germline V gene, CDR1 is SGHRS and CDR2 is YFSETQ. The V gene lost 8 bases and the J gene lost 5 bases, with 14 bases spanning the gap.

The rearrangement links TRBV4-1 to TRBJ2-2; D is possibly TRBD2 (5 bases). The CDR3 spans 15 residues. V was shortened by 0 bases and J by 3 bases, with 8 bases between the two germline ends. Looked up from germline, CDR1 is MGHRA and CDR2 is YSYEKL. CDR3 DNA: TGCGCCAGCAGCCAAGATGGGAGCTACACCGGGGAGCTGTTTTTT. Its protein is CASSQDGSYTGELFF.

V and J are TRBV30 and TRBJ1-1; TRBD1 might be the D (5 bases). CDR1 and CDR2 from the germline V gene are GTSNPN and SVGIG (reference sequence). Trimming cost V 6 bases and J 5 bases, with 13 bases left between them. This CDR3 has 12 residues. The CDR3 sequence is CACQIGGTEAFF. CDR3 DNA: TGTGCCTGTCAGATTGGGGGGACTGAAGCTTTCTTT.

This clone was found once. The chain has TRBV9 and TRBJ1-6; D perhaps matches TRBD1 (6 bases). The germline V and J ends were trimmed by 4 bases and 4 bases, with 12 bases remaining between them. CDR1 is SGDLS and CDR2 is YYNGEE in the germline V gene. The CDR3 totals 15 residues. CDR3 sequence (DNA): TGTGCCAGCAGCCAAGGGGGACTTTATAATTCACCCCTCCACTTT. It codes for CASSQGGLYNSPLHF.

V is TRBV5-4 and J is TRBJ1-1, with D hard to call. This CDR3 has 13 amino acids. Between the trimmed V and J ends, which lost 1 base and 10 bases, there was a span of 14 bases. Per the germline V gene, CDR1 is SGHNT and CDR2 is YYREEE (reference sequence). In DNA, the CDR3 is TGTGCCAGCAGCTTGACAACCGGGCGGGCAGCTTTCTTT. The encoded protein is CASSLTTGRAAFF.

The chain is built from TRBV4-2 and TRBJ2-5, with 10 nucleotides matching TRBD2. The V gene's germline CDR1 is LGHNA and CDR2 YNFKEQ. V lost 1 base to trimming and J lost 5 bases; unmatched junction nucleotides: 7. The CDR3 has 16 amino acids. The CDR3 DNA reads TGTGCCAGCAGCCAAGCAAGCGGGGGGGCGGGGGAGACCCAGTACTTC. It is translated as CASSQASGGAGETQYF.

As DNA, the CDR3 is TGTGCCAGCAGTGACAACGTCGGCGGTCAGCCCCAGCATTTT. Protein sequence: CASSDNVGGQPQHF. The rearrangement joins TRBV6-1 to TRBJ1-5; the D is unclear. The V gene's germline CDR1 is MNHNS and CDR2 SASEGT. The CDR3 consists of 14 residues. Trimming cost V 3 bases and J 6 bases, with 12 bases left between them.

The rearrangement uses TRBV4-1 and TRBJ2-2, with 9 nucleotides matching TRBD1. The CDR3 loop spans 16 amino acids. Germline CDR1 reads MGHRA; CDR2 reads YSYEKL. V was clipped by 3 bases and J by 5 bases; unmatched bases: 7. CDR3 amino acids: CASSQRRQGETGELFF. The DNA of the CDR3 is TGCGCCAGCAGCCAGAGGAGACAGGGGGAGACCGGGGAGCTGTTTTTT.

The rearrangement links TRBV5-4 to TRBJ2-2; D remains ambiguous. The germline V gene encodes CDR1 SGHNT and CDR2 YYREEE (reference sequence). Trimming pared 0 bases from V and 2 bases from J, leaving 5 bases between. The CDR3 runs to 14 residues. For the CDR3, the DNA is TGTGCCAGCAGCTTGGGGAGAAACACCGGGGAGCTGTTTTTT. Amino acid sequence: CASSLGRNTGELFF.

The CDR3 DNA is TGTGCCACCTTACATAGGGGGACCGGAAACACCATATATTTT. It is translated as CATLHRGTGNTIYF. The chain couples TRBV28 to TRBJ1-3; the D gene is possibly TRBD1 (6 bases). The CDR3 extends over 14 amino acids. V lost 10 bases to trimming and J lost 4 bases, with 17 bases between them. Germline values: CDR1 MDHEN, CDR2 SYDVKM.

The V gene is TRBV5-1, the J gene TRBJ1-5; tentatively, D is TRBD1 (5 bases). The CDR3 extends over 13 amino acids. The germline gives CDR1 SGHRS, CDR2 YFSETQ. V was clipped by 1 base and J by 5 bases, with 7 bases between them. The CDR3 DNA follows: TGCGCCAGCAGCTTGATGGGGGATCAGCCCCAGCATTTT. Amino acid sequence: CASSLMGDQPQHF.

The chain is built from TRBV19 and TRBJ2-5; D is unclear. This CDR3 comprises 13 residues. Germline values: CDR1 LNHDA, CDR2 SQIVND (reference sequence). Trimming removed 5 bases at V and 1 base at J, with 8 bases between. The CDR3 spells CASSWVFQETQYF. For the CDR3, the DNA is TGTGCCAGTAGTTGGGTCTTCCAAGAGACCCAGTACTTC.

The chain is built from TRBV18 and TRBJ2-5; 7 bases map to TRBD1. Germline loops: CDR1 KGHSH, CDR2 LQKENI. With 8 bases clipped from V and 5 bases from J, the junction kept 23 bases outside the gene matches. This CDR3 region has 18 residues. CDR3 protein: CASRARGPATSGGETQYF. Written as DNA, the CDR3 is TGTGCCAGCAGAGCAAGGGGGCCGGCCACCTCGGGTGGGGAGACCCAGTACTTC.

The sample holds a few counts of this clone. The chain employs TRBV4-1 and TRBJ1-3; no clear D gene. The CDR3 length is 15 residues. Germline V lookup: CDR1 MGHRA, CDR2 YSYEKL. V was clipped by 0 bases and J by 2 bases, with 8 bases between them. CDR3 residues: CASSQENYAGNTIYF. DNA for the CDR3: TGCGCCAGCAGCCAAGAGAACTACGCTGGAAACACCATATATTTT.

The genes are TRBV5-1 and TRBJ1-1; maybe TRBD1 (5 bases). Deletions cut 0 bases from V and 6 bases from J, with 9 bases between. Germline values: CDR1 SGHRS, CDR2 YFSETQ. The CDR3 runs to 13 residues. CDR3 coding DNA: TGCGCCAGCAGCTTGGATGCGGGACCTGAAGCTTTCTTT. It is translated as CASSLDAGPEAFF.

This clone was observed a single time. The V gene is TRBV7-9, the J gene TRBJ1-2; 10 bases fit TRBD1. The CDR3 has 15 amino acids. The ends lost 5 bases at V and 3 bases at J; junction bases unmatched: 6. Germline CDR1 is SEHNR and CDR2 is FQNEAQ (reference sequence). The CDR3 coding sequence is TGTGCCAGCAGCGCGACAGGGGGCATGGACTATGGCTACACCTTC. Its translation is CASSATGGMDYGYTF.

The chain has TRBV11-2 and TRBJ1-1; tentatively, D is TRBD1 (5 bases). The CDR3 is made up of 16 amino acids. Germline V CDR1 and CDR2: SGHAT, FQNNGV. V gave up 0 bases and J gave up 1 base, with 12 bases separating them. In DNA form, the CDR3 reads TGTGCCAGCAGCTTAGATCAAGGGGCAGCGAACACTGAAGCTTTCTTT. Its protein is CASSLDQGAANTEAFF.

The chain couples TRBV6-1 to TRBJ1-2; D is ambiguous. Germline CDR1 and CDR2: MNHNS and SASEGT. The CDR3 has 10 residues. With 8 bases removed from V and 1 base from J, the gap between germline ends came to 2 bases. The DNA for the CDR3 is TGTGCCAGCTATAACTATGGCTACACCTTC. Protein product: CASYNYGYTF.

The genes are TRBV30 and TRBJ1-2; tentative D call: TRBD1 (6 bases). The V end was cut by 2 bases, the J end by 7 bases, with 11 bases between. Germline V gene sequence: CDR1 GTSNPN, CDR2 SVGIG (reference sequence). The CDR3 runs to 12 residues. The DNA for the CDR3 is TGTGCCTGGAGTAAGGGGGTGGTTGGCTACACCTTC. Its translation: CAWSKGVVGYTF.

The chain links TRBV19 to TRBJ1-2, with D possibly matching TRBD1 (5 bases). Germline V CDR1 and CDR2: LNHDA, SQIVND (reference sequence). V lost 2 bases to trimming and J lost 8 bases, with 12 bases between them. CDR3 length equals 13 residues. The CDR3 loop is CASSILGQGGYTF. The CDR3 nucleotides are TGTGCCAGTAGTATACTCGGTCAGGGAGGCTACACCTTC.

This chain joins TRBV25-1 and TRBJ1-1, with D maybe TRBD1 (5 bases). The CDR3 contains 12 residues. Between the trimmed V and J ends, which lost 8 bases and 1 base, there was a span of 8 bases. Germline CDR1 and CDR2: MGHDK and SYGVNS. The CDR3 is CASVTGNTEAFF. The CDR3 region has the DNA TGTGCCAGCGTCACAGGGAACACTGAAGCTTTCTTT.

The V gene is TRBV27, the J gene TRBJ2-7; D may be TRBD2 (6 bases). Germline CDR1 MNHEY, CDR2 SMNVEV (reference sequence). The CDR3 has 13 amino acids. Trimming stripped 4 bases from V and 0 bases from J, with 7 bases between. In DNA form, the CDR3 reads TGTGCCAGCAGTTGGGGGGTCTCCTACGAGCAGTACTTC. It yields the protein CASSWGVSYEQYF.

The chain has TRBV9 and TRBJ2-2; D is possibly TRBD1 (5 bases). This CDR3 comprises 16 residues. The germline V gene has CDR1 SGDLS and CDR2 YYNGEE. V was cut by 4 bases and J by 5 bases, with 18 bases left in between. Here the CDR3 DNA reads TGTGCCAGCAGCCCCATACCAACCCAGGGAACCGGGGAGCTGTTTTTT. It is translated as CASSPIPTQGTGELFF.